The present TCR beta chain was sequenced within a study of T cells in Graves' hyperthyroidism and ophthalmopathy. The CDR3 regions of TCR beta were amplified from RNA transcripts. HTBI primers drove first-round RT-PCR of the TCR CDR3. TCRdb itself ran the multiplex PCR reads through MiXCR, one entry per CDR3 protein. This sample yields hundreds of thousands of distinct CDR3 sequences, of which 35% to 45% are seen a single time; roughly 8.3% belongs to the top ten. The table lists this clonotype with a count of one. V was cut by 4 bases and J by 4 bases, with 14 bases left in between. Germline lookup yields CDR1 LNHDA and CDR2 SQIVND (reference sequence). This CDR3 is built from 15 residues.

This chain uses TRBV19 with TRBJ1-5; D is perhaps TRBD1 (5 bases). This clonotype was obtained from a man in his late teens or twenties with Graves' hyperthyroidism. Source material: blood. The CDR3 region has the DNA TGTGCCAGTAGTACGTTTAGGGGACGAAATCAGCCCCAGCATTTT. It yields the protein CASSTFRGRNQPQHF.